Shown below are 2 T cell receptor beta chains from a single sample sequenced in a study of blood T cell repertoires in COVID-19. TCRdb keeps only in-frame clones here, not all; method: immunoSEQ multiplex PCR. This table has roughly 390,000 clones, around 87% appearing once. The sequenced sample consisted of peripheral blood. These receptors came from a young woman with COVID-19, enrolled during active disease.

This sequence joins TRBV4-1 and TRBJ2-7; D gene unclear. Germline V gene data show CDR1 as MGHRA and CDR2 as YSYEKL. Trimming stripped 3 bases from V and 3 bases from J, with 15 bases between. The CDR3 length is 15 residues. CDR3 DNA: TGCGCCAGCAGCCACCCTCCCCGAGGAGTCTACGAGCAGTACTTC. Translated: CASSHPPRGVYEQYF.

V usage is TRBV4-2 and J usage is TRBJ2-2; 11 nucleotides line up with TRBD2. The CDR3 loop spans 18 amino acids. CDR1 is LGHNA, CDR2 YNFKEQ, per germline. Losses at the gene ends were 0 bases for V and 6 bases for J; bases not matched to a gene: 9. The CDR3 loop reads CASSQDRGSSGRAGELFF. CDR3 nucleotide sequence: TGTGCCAGCAGCCAAGATCGGGGGAGTAGCGGGAGGGCCGGGGAGCTGTTTTTT.